This T cell receptor (beta chain) is from a study of cytomegalovirus exposure and HLA in healthy donors. A single count supports this clone. Its matching antigen is unknown. The CDR3 has 13 residues. Germline values: CDR1 SQVTM, CDR2 ANQGSEA. The V end lost 1 base, the J end lost 2 bases, and 9 bases lay between the germline ends. Data came from immunoSEQ multiplex PCR; TCRdb stores just in-frame clones and leaves some out. Seen here are more than 110,000 clones, about 91% observed once, and the top ten hold around 8%. Study-wide results and limits: According to a subsequent analysis, TCR clusters identified in the first cohort showed a tendency to co-occur across the approximately 130 validation repertoires. Cytomegalovirus status, reportedly, was diagnosed with high specificity and sensitivity by the classifier. Cytomegalovirus association was assigned to 150 to 200 TCR beta chains.

The chain employs TRBV29-1 and TRBJ2-7, with TRBD1 as a possible D gene (6 bases). This receptor was identified in a woman between 18 and 29 years old in good health and CMV-seropositive. Input material: PBMCs. The DNA for the CDR3 is TGCAGCGTTGAAGGTCCAGGGGCCTACGAGCAGTACTTC. Translated: CSVEGPGAYEQYF.